This record concerns one TCR beta chain sequence. Assay: immunoSEQ multiplex PCR; the TCRdb copy retains only in-frame clones and omits some. The profile covers 25,000 to 35,000 clones, with around 80% appearing a single time and about 20% taken by the ten largest. This entry belongs to a study of control samples from healthy donors and cancer patients. There are 16 residues in the CDR3. The V gene's germline CDR1 is KGHSH and CDR2 LQKENI. After removal of 0 bases from V and 4 bases from J, the junction contained 6 bases not matched to a gene. Material: PBMCs. The TCR sequence derives from a man aged 60-69 years with head and neck cancer. V usage is TRBV18 and J usage is TRBJ1-3; 7 bases map to TRBD1. The CDR3 DNA is TGTGCCAGCTCACCACCGAACAGGGGCAGGGGAAACACCATATATTTT. It translates to CASSPPNRGRGNTIYF.